The 13 T cell receptor beta chains in this list originate from one sample, sequenced in a study of blood T cell repertoires in COVID-19. Sequencing was performed with immunoSEQ multiplex PCR; in TCRdb, only in-frame clones are kept and a portion is missing. The repertoire holds approximately 56,000 clones, with 89% as singletons. What was sequenced was peripheral blood. These receptors were collected from a woman aged 55-70 years with COVID-19, enrolled during active disease.

Only a few counts were recorded for this clone. V gene TRBV7-9 combines with J gene TRBJ1-5, with 8 bases matching TRBD1. Germline lookup yields CDR1 SEHNR and CDR2 FQNEAQ (reference sequence). CDR3 length equals 14 residues. V lost 3 bases and J lost 3; bases outside the gene matches: 1. This CDR3 reads CASSLGQDNQPQHF. The CDR3 DNA reads as TGTGCCAGCAGCTTGGGACAGGACAATCAGCCCCAGCATTTT.

The chain joins TRBV13 to TRBJ2-1, with 8 bases matching TRBD1. Germline V lookup: CDR1 PRHDT, CDR2 FYEKMQ (reference sequence). V dropped 2 bases and J dropped 3; count of bases not matched to a gene: 3. The CDR3 loop spans 15 amino acids. The CDR3 protein is CASSLTGGNYNEQFF. CDR3 coding DNA: TGTGCCAGCAGCTTAACAGGGGGGAACTACAATGAGCAGTTCTTC.

The gene calls are TRBV7-9 and TRBJ2-2; weak D call: TRBD2 (6 bases). The CDR3 spans 17 residues. The germline V and J ends were trimmed by 6 bases and 0 bases, with 17 bases remaining between them. The germline V gene encodes CDR1 SEHNR and CDR2 FQNEAQ (reference sequence). DNA of the CDR3: TGTGCCAGCAGGACCCGACGGGACTTCGCGAACACCGGGGAGCTGTTTTTT. Encoded protein: CASRTRRDFANTGELFF.

V is TRBV4-1 and J is TRBJ2-5; D unresolved. The CDR3 loop spans 13 amino acids. V was shortened by 1 base and J by 2 bases, with 5 bases between the two germline ends. CDR1 and CDR2 (germline): MGHRA, YSYEKL. The CDR3 spells CASSQVPQETQYF. The CDR3 bases are TGCGCCAGCAGCCAAGTCCCGCAAGAGACCCAGTACTTC.

The chain has TRBV5-1 and TRBJ2-2, with D perhaps TRBD2 (6 bases). The CDR3 has 14 amino acids. Looked up from germline, CDR1 is SGHRS and CDR2 is YFSETQ. Trimming shortened V by 4 bases and J by 6 bases, and 13 bases separated the two germline ends. As DNA, the CDR3 is TGCGCCAGCAGCGCGGGGAATGGGGCCGGGGAGCTGTTTTTT. It translates to CASSAGNGAGELFF.

The chain has TRBV4-1 and TRBJ2-7; TRBD1 is a possible D gene (7 bases). Germline V gene lookup returns CDR1 MGHRA and CDR2 YSYEKL. This CDR3 has 15 residues. The V end lost 1 base, the J end lost 1 base, and 11 bases lay between the germline ends. CDR3 region: CASSQATGRSYEQYF. DNA of the CDR3: TGCGCCAGCAGCCAAGCGACAGGGAGGTCCTACGAGCAGTACTTC.

The chain employs TRBV19 and TRBJ1-1; D is undetermined. The length of the CDR3 is 14 residues. With 1 base removed from V and 1 base from J, the gap between germline ends came to 7 bases. Looked up from germline, CDR1 is LNHDA and CDR2 is SQIVND (reference sequence). The CDR3 loop is CASSIVRSNTEAFF. CDR3 DNA: TGTGCCAGTAGTATAGTCCGGTCGAACACTGAAGCTTTCTTT.

The chain carries TRBV30 and TRBJ1-2, with 9 bases matching TRBD1. J gave up 4 bases and V 4 bases, and 7 bases lay outside the gene matches. CDR3 size: 14 residues. Germline lookup yields CDR1 GTSNPN and CDR2 SVGIG (reference sequence). The CDR3 DNA sequence: TGTGCCTGGATGGGACAGGGAGTAGCCTATGGCTACACCTTC. Translation gives CAWMGQGVAYGYTF.

J is TRBJ1-6 and V is TRBV5-1, with 8 bases identical to TRBD1. Germline-derived CDR1 and CDR2 are SGHRS and YFSETQ. V dropped 3 bases and J dropped 9; count of bases not matched to a gene: 8. CDR3 length equals 15 residues. CDR3 sequence (DNA): TGCGCCAGCAGCTGGGGACAGGAGGGGGGTTCACCCCTCCACTTT. Encoded protein: CASSWGQEGGSPLHF.

The CDR3 is CASSYSGLAGVFEQFF. The CDR3 nucleotides are TGTGCCAGCAGTTACTCGGGACTAGCGGGAGTGTTTGAGCAGTTCTTC. V gene TRBV6-5 combines with J gene TRBJ2-1; 14 positions match TRBD2. With 0 bases clipped from V and 9 bases from J, the junction kept 4 bases outside the gene matches. CDR1 MNHEY and CDR2 SVGAGI come from the germline V gene. The CDR3 is 16 residues long.

The chain has TRBV19 and TRBJ1-2; TRBD1 aligns across 7 bases. CDR3 size: 14 residues. V was clipped by 10 bases and J by 3 bases; unmatched bases: 11. Germline-derived CDR1 and CDR2 are LNHDA and SQIVND (reference sequence). CDR3 nucleotide sequence: TGTGCCACCAGGAGGGGCGACAGGGACTATGGCTACACCTTC. Translated: CATRRGDRDYGYTF. The whole variable domain, remainder taken from reference TRBV19 and TRBJ1-2, is DGGITQSPKYLFRKEGQNVTLSCEQNLNHDAMYWYRQDPGQGLRLIYYSQIVNDFQKGDIAEGYSVSREKKESFPLTVTSAQKNPTAFYLCATRRGDRDYGYTFGSGTRLTVV.

This clone was detected only a few times. The chain uses TRBV3-1 (or the pseudogene TRBV3-2) and TRBJ2-6, with no clear D. Germline V gives CDR1 LGHDT, CDR2 YNNKEL (reference sequence). V was pared by 1 base and J by 0 bases, with 4 bases between. CDR3 length: 15 amino acids. The CDR3 DNA sequence: TGTGCCAGCAGCCAAGCTTACTCTGGGGCCAACGTCCTGACTTTC. It translates to CASSQAYSGANVLTF.

This clone has only one observation. The J gene is TRBJ2-7, the V gene TRBV11-2; 10 bases fit TRBD2. From germline, CDR1 is SGHAT and CDR2 FQNNGV. Trimming removed 1 base from V and 10 bases from J; junction bases left unmatched: 4. The CDR3 covers 13 residues. CDR3 in amino acids: CASSLGAGGLQYF. In DNA form, the CDR3 reads TGTGCCAGCAGCTTAGGAGCGGGAGGGCTCCAGTACTTC.